This T cell receptor (beta chain) was profiled in a study of blood T cell repertoires in COVID-19 (dated by TCRdb to the early 2020s). With respect to the entire study: Samples from collaborators originated in the United States, Italy and Spain and spanned both the acute and convalescent phases of COVID-19. The material from the prospective study consisted of cDNA or gDNA derived from T cells, B-cell-depleted T cells, or PBMCs. The repertoires were released in a freely available public database meant as a resource for research on the immune response to SARS-CoV-2. The samples were drawn from the first 160 participants of the ongoing ImmuneRACE study and from 1,200 or so subjects provided by 6 global collaborators. Where available, HLA class I and class II types were taken from metadata supplied by the sample provider and were not determined by assay-based typing. Subjects who had been exposed to COVID-19, were actively infected with it, or had recovered from it provided the deeply sampled blood TCRbeta repertoires that made up the dataset. A de-identified subject ID, COVID-19 status, age in years and sex were almost always included in the sample metadata.

The immunoSEQ Assay, a bias-controlled multiplex PCR, was used to amplify TCRbeta CDR3 regions from genomic DNA. Processing in the source paper ran as follows. Within the assay, amplification of reference gene primers was used to estimate how many nucleated cells each sample contained. To quantify the absolute abundance of each unique TCRbeta CDR3 rearrangement, sequence reads were collapsed and filtered. Productive Simpson clonality was computed per sample as the square root of Simpson's diversity index over productive rearrangements. TCRdb provides this immuneACCESS table in a form limited to in-frame rearrangements. Some clones are lacking; in checked studies, under half of them reflect an unresolved V gene, and why the rest are absent is not known. V and J calls and clone size come straight from that table; D and trimming were deduced from the DNA. The sample table records about 150,000 clones; around 87% of these occur just once. In total, the top ten clones hold approximately 40% of the sample.

A remark on this clone: Its antigen is still unknown. No much larger clone is present one base from it, and per-base qualities are unavailable.

The paper's findings and limits, for the study overall: The quantity of clinical and demographic metadata differed by source and by participant and was supplied without curation.

CDR1 and CDR2, looked up from the germline V gene, are KGHSH and LQKENI. Inclusive of the bounding cysteine and phenylalanine, the CDR3 is 14 residues long. Kept here is only the CDR3 DNA, which spans 42 bases and is read in frame from base 1. The V end loses 4 bases and the J end loses 0 bases, and a stretch of 9 bases separates them. Samples from volunteer blood donors who had recovered from COVID-19 were contributed by a second Seattle source. Each collaborating institution followed its own protocols to collect whole blood in K2EDTA tubes. For TCRbeta analysis, collaborator samples were shipped as frozen whole blood, as isolated PBMCs, or as DNA extracted from either sample type.

The chain employs TRBV18 and TRBJ1-2, and the D gene may be TRBD1, 5 bases matching. The sequenced material came from peripheral blood. The source is a man aged 50 or older who had recovered from COVID-19. The nucleotide sequence is TGTGCCAGCTCACAGGACACTCCTAACTATGGCTACACCTTC. This is translated as CASSQDTPNYGYTF.